The 32 T cell receptor beta chains in this list originate from one sample, sequenced in a study of shared clonotypes between healthy human individuals. Data came from immunoSEQ multiplex PCR; TCRdb stores just in-frame clones and leaves some out. Of approximately 500,000 clones in the sample, almost 97% were seen once. Sequencing was performed on naive CD4+ T cells sorted from blood. Subset defined: CD45RA+ positively selected. The receptors derive from a woman in her thirties in good health.

Here the CDR3 DNA reads TGTGCCAGTAGAAAAGTGGCGGGAGGGCCCGAGCAGTACTTC. This sequence encodes CASRKVAGGPEQYF. The V call is TRBV19, the J call TRBJ2-7, with 9 bases matching TRBD2. CDR1 and CDR2 from the germline V gene are LNHDA and SQIVND (reference sequence). The J segment lost 6 bases and the V segment lost 6 bases, leaving 9 bases of the junction unmatched. The CDR3 length is 14 residues.

This clone was seen a handful of times. The chain has TRBV18 and TRBJ2-7, with a weak D call TRBD1 (5 bases). With 4 bases removed from V and 2 bases from J, the gap between germline ends came to 9 bases. Germline V gene data show CDR1 as KGHSH and CDR2 as LQKENI. This CDR3 is built from 13 residues. The CDR3 spells CASSLDTTYEQYF. DNA for the CDR3: TGTGCCAGCTCACTGGACACCACCTACGAGCAGTACTTC.

The V gene is TRBV4-1, the J gene TRBJ2-7; D perhaps matches TRBD2 (6 bases). The germline V gene has CDR1 MGHRA and CDR2 YSYEKL. Between the trimmed V and J ends, which lost 0 bases and 5 bases, there was a span of 11 bases. The CDR3 runs to 14 residues. DNA for the CDR3: TGCGCCAGCAGCCAAGACCGGGACTCGCACGAGCAGTACTTC. It encodes CASSQDRDSHEQYF.

The chain has TRBV7-9 and TRBJ2-1; 8 bases are shared with TRBD2. The CDR3 spans 17 residues. CDR1 is SEHNR, CDR2 FQNEAQ, per germline (reference sequence). V trimming: 5 bases; J trimming: 7 bases; junction bases outside the gene matches: 16. CDR3 in DNA: TGTGCCAGCAGCCCCCTCAAGCGGGAGATTAATCGGAATGAGCAGTTCTTC. Translation: CASSPLKREINRNEQFF. Full variable domain (remainder filled in from reference TRBV7-9 and TRBJ2-1): DTGVSQNPRHKITKRGQNVTFRCDPISEHNRLYWYRQTLGQGPEFLTYFQNEAQLEKSRLLSDRFSAERPKGSFSTLEIQRTEQGDSAMYLCASSPLKREINRNEQFFGPGTRLTVL.

The chain has TRBV19 and TRBJ2-1; tentatively, D is TRBD2 (5 bases). The germline gives CDR1 LNHDA, CDR2 SQIVND (reference sequence). V lost 5 bases and J 10 bases, leaving 18 bases between the germline ends. The CDR3 has 14 amino acids. The CDR3 DNA reads as TGTGCCAGTAGTCCCCGGGGTAGCGTCCAGGAGCAGTTCTTC. Its protein product is CASSPRGSVQEQFF.

The chain joins TRBV5-1 to TRBJ1-1, with D perhaps matching TRBD1 (5 bases). The V end was cut by 2 bases, the J end by 3 bases, with 11 bases between. CDR1 and CDR2 from the germline V gene are SGHRS and YFSETQ. The length of the CDR3 is 14 residues. CDR3 in amino acids: CASSFQGRDTEAFF. The CDR3 DNA reads as TGCGCCAGCAGCTTCCAGGGTCGCGACACTGAAGCTTTCTTT. The full variable domain, in which reference TRBV5-1 and TRBJ1-1 provide the parts outside the CDR3, is KAGVTQTPRYLIKTRGQQVTLSCSPISGHRSVSWYQQTPGQGLQFLFEYFSETQRNKGNFPGRFSGRQFSNSRSEMNVSTLELGDSALYLCASSFQGRDTEAFFGQGTRLTVV.

The chain employs TRBV19 and TRBJ1-2; D call uncertain. Germline V gene lookup returns CDR1 LNHDA and CDR2 SQIVND (reference sequence). The CDR3 contains 12 residues. Trimming removed 1 base at V and 7 bases at J, with 7 bases between. CDR3 in amino acids: CASSIGRSGYTF. CDR3 bases: TGTGCCAGTAGTATAGGCCGGTCTGGCTACACCTTC.

The chain recombines TRBV16 with TRBJ2-3, with unresolved D. The CDR3 contains 13 residues. The germline V gene has CDR1 KGHSY and CDR2 FQNENV. V lost 4 bases and J lost 0, with 5 bases in between. CDR3 sequence reads: CASSRISTDTQYF. The DNA for the CDR3 is TGTGCCAGCAGCCGAATTAGCACAGATACGCAGTATTTT.

The chain employs TRBV11-2 and TRBJ2-2, with D possibly being TRBD2 (5 bases). V dropped 2 bases and J dropped 2 bases, with 9 bases sitting between them. The CDR3 extends over 15 amino acids. Per the germline V gene, CDR1 is SGHAT and CDR2 is FQNNGV. CDR3 DNA sequence: TGTGCCAGCAGCTTAAACAGCGGAAACACCGGGGAGCTGTTTTTT. As protein: CASSLNSGNTGELFF. Using reference TRBV11-2 and TRBJ2-2 for the parts outside the CDR3, the full variable domain is EAGVAQSPRYKIIEKRQSVAFWCNPISGHATLYWYQQILGQGPKLLIQFQNNGVVDDSQLPKDRFSAERLKGVDSTLKIQPAKLEDSAVYLCASSLNSGNTGELFFGEGSRLTVL.

V usage is TRBV7-9 and J usage is TRBJ2-2, with D possibly matching TRBD2 (6 bases). Germline loops: CDR1 SEHNR, CDR2 FQNEAQ (reference sequence). Deletions cut 1 base from V and 1 base from J, with 13 bases between. This CDR3 contains 17 residues. For the CDR3, the DNA is TGTGCCAGCAGCTTAGGGATCCTAGCGCGGAACACCGGGGAGCTGTTTTTT. Its translation is CASSLGILARNTGELFF.

V gene TRBV4-1 combines with J gene TRBJ1-2; 10 bases map to TRBD1. V shed 4 bases, J shed 8 bases, and the junction held 10 bases outside the gene matches. The CDR3 spans 15 residues. Per germline, CDR1 MGHRA and CDR2 YSYEKL. CDR3 in DNA: TGCGCCAGCAGCCCGGGACAGGGGCCCCTCGGGGGCTACACCTTC. Protein product: CASSPGQGPLGGYTF.

The gene calls are TRBV13 and TRBJ1-2; no clear D gene. Deletions cut 2 bases from V and 4 bases from J, with 14 bases between. Germline CDR1 PRHDT, CDR2 FYEKMQ (reference sequence). This CDR3 has 15 amino acids. The CDR3 here is CASSLLHVKGYGYTF. The CDR3 region has the DNA TGTGCCAGCAGCTTACTACATGTTAAGGGCTATGGCTACACCTTC.

This chain links TRBV27 with TRBJ2-2; D might be TRBD2 (5 bases). CDR3 length equals 15 residues. The germline gives CDR1 MNHEY, CDR2 SMNVEV (reference sequence). V gave up 2 bases and J gave up 4 bases, with 11 bases separating them. CDR3 coding DNA: TGTGCCAGCAGTTTAACCCTAGCTCGCACCGGGGAGCTGTTTTTT. Its translation: CASSLTLARTGELFF.

J is TRBJ2-7 and V is TRBV7-2, with TRBD2 matching over 11 bases. The CDR3 spans 16 residues. J lost 5 bases, V lost 4 bases, and 10 bases had no gene match. Per the germline V gene, CDR1 is SGHTA and CDR2 is FQGNSA. The DNA of the CDR3 is TGTGCCAGCAGCTGGGACACTAGCGGGAGAAGGAACGAGCAGTACTTC. Translation gives CASSWDTSGRRNEQYF.

CDR3 DNA sequence: TGTGCCAGCAGCCCTAGTGCGTTTTCGGCTTTCTTT. It codes for CASSPSAFSAFF. V is TRBV7-9 and J is TRBJ1-1, with D unresolved. Trimming cost V 5 bases and J 11 bases, with 15 bases left between them. Per the germline V gene, CDR1 is SEHNR and CDR2 is FQNEAQ (reference sequence). There are 12 residues in the CDR3.

The chain joins TRBV25-1 to TRBJ1-1; 7 nucleotides agree with TRBD1. The CDR3 runs to 14 residues. Per germline, CDR1 MGHDK and CDR2 SYGVNS. The trim removed 3 bases at V and 3 bases at J, leaving 4 bases unmatched. The CDR3 coding sequence is TGTGCCAGCAGTGACAGGGGGGGATACACTGAAGCTTTCTTT. Amino acid sequence: CASSDRGGYTEAFF.

The chain carries TRBV28 and TRBJ2-7; D may be TRBD2 (6 bases). Looked up from germline, CDR1 is MDHEN and CDR2 is SYDVKM. The CDR3 loop spans 17 amino acids. V gave up 10 bases and J gave up 2 bases, with 27 bases separating them. CDR3 sequence: CATSGRGLAFDTYEQYF. Here the CDR3 DNA reads TGTGCCACCTCGGGGCGAGGGCTAGCGTTTGATACCTACGAGCAGTACTTC.

This clone was found a few times. The sample holds other DNA sequences that translate to the same CDR3. CDR3 DNA sequence: TGTGCCAGCTCCCTAGGGACAGCCTACGAGCAGTACTTC. Amino acids: CASSLGTAYEQYF. The chain has TRBV18 and TRBJ2-7; 7 bases map to TRBD1. In germline, CDR1 is KGHSH, CDR2 LQKENI. The junction had 4 bases not matched to a gene; V was cut back by 6 bases and J by 2 bases. This CDR3 is built from 13 residues.

This CDR3 is CATSRAPGTGKYNEQFF. The CDR3 DNA follows: TGTGCCACCAGCAGAGCTCCCGGGACAGGAAAGTACAATGAGCAGTTCTTC. The J gene is TRBJ2-1, the V gene TRBV15; 8 bases line up with TRBD1. CDR1 and CDR2 (germline): LNHNV, YYDKDF (reference sequence). The CDR3 has 17 residues. The trim removed 1 base at V and 4 bases at J, leaving 9 bases unmatched.

The CDR3 DNA sequence: TGTGCCAGCAGCCGGGACAGGGCGTCCTACGAGCAGTACTTC. Protein product: CASSRDRASYEQYF. The chain links TRBV7-2 to TRBJ2-7; 9 bases match TRBD1. The CDR3 is made up of 14 amino acids. Germline V gives CDR1 SGHTA, CDR2 FQGNSA. Trimming took 5 bases from V and 1 from J; bases not matched to a gene: 3.

The rearrangement joins TRBV7-8 to TRBJ1-1; no firm D call. V was cut by 3 bases and J by 4 bases, with 12 bases left in between. CDR3 size: 14 residues. The germline V gene encodes CDR1 SGHVS and CDR2 FQNEAQ. CDR3 nucleotides: TGTGCCAGCAGCTTCGGACCGGTGATCACTGAAGCTTTCTTT. It translates to CASSFGPVITEAFF.

This clone was found once. The chain joins TRBV28 to TRBJ2-3; D possibly uses TRBD1 or TRBD2 (6 bases each). CDR3 size: 15 residues. The germline gives CDR1 MDHEN, CDR2 SYDVKM. V lost 6 bases and J 4 bases, leaving 17 bases between the germline ends. CDR3 region: CASSSRQEGPDTQYF. The CDR3 DNA is TGTGCCAGCAGCTCGCGACAGGAGGGCCCAGATACGCAGTATTTT. Filled out from reference TRBV28 and TRBJ2-3, the complete variable domain reads DVKVTQSSRYLVKRTGEKVFLECVQDMDHENMFWYRQDPGLGLRLIYFSYDVKMKEKGDIPEGYSVSREKKERFSLILESASTNQTSMYLCASSSRQEGPDTQYFGPGTRLTVL.

DNA of the CDR3: TGCGCCAGCAAAGGACCGAACACCGGGGAGCTGTTTTTT. Encoded protein: CASKGPNTGELFF. The rearrangement uses TRBV5-1 and TRBJ2-2; D ambiguous. V gave up 6 bases and J gave up 0 bases, with 6 bases separating them. This CDR3 spans 13 amino acids. CDR1 and CDR2 from the germline V gene are SGHRS and YFSETQ. Combining the CDR3 with reference TRBV5-1 and TRBJ2-2 gives the whole variable domain KAGVTQTPRYLIKTRGQQVTLSCSPISGHRSVSWYQQTPGQGLQFLFEYFSETQRNKGNFPGRFSGRQFSNSRSEMNVSTLELGDSALYLCASKGPNTGELFFGEGSRLTVL.

V gene TRBV5-4 combines with J gene TRBJ2-1; 8 bases match TRBD2. The CDR3 extends over 14 amino acids. V lost 3 bases, J lost 9 bases, and 8 bases stayed unmatched. Germline CDR1 SGHNT, CDR2 YYREEE (reference sequence). This CDR3 is CASSSWTSLSEQFF. In DNA form, the CDR3 reads TGTGCCAGCAGCTCCTGGACTAGCCTTAGTGAGCAGTTCTTC.

The rearrangement uses TRBV6-6 and TRBJ2-1; D uncertain. The ends were cut back, 6 bases at V and 7 bases at J, with 16 bases in the middle. The V gene's germline CDR1 is MNHNY and CDR2 SVGAGI (reference sequence). The length of the CDR3 is 14 residues. In DNA, the CDR3 is TGTGCCAGCAGCCTTCCCCCCGGGTGGAATGAGCAGTTCTTC. This sequence encodes CASSLPPGWNEQFF.

J is TRBJ1-1 and V is TRBV27, with 8 bases lining up with TRBD1. CDR3 length: 15 residues. In germline, CDR1 is MNHEY, CDR2 SMNVEV (reference sequence). Germline trimming cut 5 bases from V and 2 bases from J; bases unmatched to any gene: 7. CDR3 amino acids: CASSGPTGVNTEAFF. The CDR3 nucleotides read TGTGCCAGCAGTGGACCGACAGGGGTCAACACTGAAGCTTTCTTT.

The chain joins TRBV27 to TRBJ2-7, with D possibly being TRBD2 (6 bases). This CDR3 comprises 15 residues. The V and J ends lost 7 bases and 5 bases respectively, with 21 bases between them. Germline assignment: CDR1 MNHEY and CDR2 SMNVEV (reference sequence). The CDR3 protein is CASNSRGAGRNEQYF. The CDR3 DNA reads as TGTGCCAGCAACTCACGAGGGGCAGGGAGGAACGAGCAGTACTTC.

The chain has TRBV7-9 and TRBJ2-7; 7 nucleotides line up with TRBD2. The germline CDR1 and CDR2 sequences are SEHNR and FQNEAQ (reference sequence). V was clipped by 5 bases and J by 1 base; unmatched bases: 5. This CDR3 is built from 14 residues. The CDR3 reads CASSIERESYEQYF. The CDR3 DNA sequence: TGTGCCAGCAGCATCGAGCGGGAATCCTACGAGCAGTACTTC.

This chain uses TRBV5-1 with TRBJ2-3; a weak D match, TRBD2 (6 bases). V was shortened by 1 base and J by 4 bases, with 10 bases between the two germline ends. The CDR3 extends over 14 amino acids. CDR1 is SGHRS and CDR2 is YFSETQ in the germline V gene. For the CDR3, the DNA is TGCGCCAGCAGCTTGAGTCCGGGAGCAGATACGCAGTATTTT. Its translation is CASSLSPGADTQYF. Using reference TRBV5-1 and TRBJ2-3 for the parts outside the CDR3, the full variable domain is KAGVTQTPRYLIKTRGQQVTLSCSPISGHRSVSWYQQTPGQGLQFLFEYFSETQRNKGNFPGRFSGRQFSNSRSEMNVSTLELGDSALYLCASSLSPGADTQYFGPGTRLTVL.

As regards this clone: The identical CDR3 is also encoded by other nucleotide sequences in the sample. The chain uses TRBV20-1 and TRBJ2-3; D is ambiguous. The CDR3 extends over 11 amino acids. The ends were cut back, 3 bases at V and 6 bases at J, with 7 bases in the middle. Per germline, CDR1 DFQATT and CDR2 SNEGSKA (reference sequence). The CDR3 region is CSARFGDTQYF. In nucleotides, the CDR3 is TGCAGTGCTAGGTTTGGGGATACGCAGTATTTT.

V gene TRBV6-5 combines with J gene TRBJ2-1; D could derive from TRBD1 or TRBD2 (6 bases each). Germline loops: CDR1 MNHEY, CDR2 SVGAGI. The V end lost 10 bases, the J end lost 5 bases, and 21 bases lay between the germline ends. CDR3 length equals 15 residues. The CDR3 is CATSSSGAQNNEQFF. For the CDR3, the DNA is TGTGCCACCTCATCGTCGGGGGCCCAAAACAATGAGCAGTTCTTC.

The chain joins TRBV18 to TRBJ2-3, with a possible D match to TRBD2 (5 bases). V lost 0 bases to trimming and J lost 4 bases, with 8 bases between them. CDR3 length: 14 amino acids. CDR1 and CDR2 (germline): KGHSH, LQKENI. CDR3 DNA: TGTGCCAGCTCACCACCGGCGGGCTCAGATACGCAGTATTTT. This gives the protein CASSPPAGSDTQYF.